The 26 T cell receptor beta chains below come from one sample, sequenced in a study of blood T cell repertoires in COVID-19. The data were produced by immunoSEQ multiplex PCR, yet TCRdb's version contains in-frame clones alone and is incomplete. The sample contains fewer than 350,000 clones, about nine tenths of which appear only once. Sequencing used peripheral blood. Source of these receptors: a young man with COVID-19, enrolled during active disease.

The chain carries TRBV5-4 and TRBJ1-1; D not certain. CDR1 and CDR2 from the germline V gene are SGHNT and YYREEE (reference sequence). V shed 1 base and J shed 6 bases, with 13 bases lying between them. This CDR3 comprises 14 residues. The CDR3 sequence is CASSLIAGGSEAFF. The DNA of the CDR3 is TGTGCCAGCAGCTTGATCGCGGGTGGCTCTGAAGCTTTCTTT.

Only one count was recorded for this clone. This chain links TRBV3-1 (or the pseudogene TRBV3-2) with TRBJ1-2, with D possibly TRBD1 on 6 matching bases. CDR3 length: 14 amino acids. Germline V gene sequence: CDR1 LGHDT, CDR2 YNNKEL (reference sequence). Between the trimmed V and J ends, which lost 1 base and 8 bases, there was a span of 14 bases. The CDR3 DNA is TGTGCCAGCAGCCAAGCGGGGGGCTCTTACGGCTACACCTTC. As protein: CASSQAGGSYGYTF.

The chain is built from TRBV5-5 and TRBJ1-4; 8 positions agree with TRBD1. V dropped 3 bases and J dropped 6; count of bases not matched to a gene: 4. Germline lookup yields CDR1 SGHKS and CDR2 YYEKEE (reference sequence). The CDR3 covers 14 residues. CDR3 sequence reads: CASSWTGSDEKLFF. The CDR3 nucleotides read TGTGCCAGCAGCTGGACAGGGTCGGATGAAAAACTGTTTTTT.

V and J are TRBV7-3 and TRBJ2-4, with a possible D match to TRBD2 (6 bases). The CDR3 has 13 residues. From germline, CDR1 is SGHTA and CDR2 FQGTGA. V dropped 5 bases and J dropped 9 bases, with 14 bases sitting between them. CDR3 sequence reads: CASSQDGGIIQYF. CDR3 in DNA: TGTGCCAGCAGCCAGGACGGCGGGATCATTCAGTACTTC.

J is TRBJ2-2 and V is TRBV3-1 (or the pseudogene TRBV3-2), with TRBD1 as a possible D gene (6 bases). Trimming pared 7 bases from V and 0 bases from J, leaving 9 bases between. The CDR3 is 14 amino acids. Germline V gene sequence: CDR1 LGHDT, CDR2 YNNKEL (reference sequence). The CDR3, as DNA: TGTGCCAGCACCAAGGGGGCGAACACCGGGGAGCTGTTTTTT. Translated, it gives CASTKGANTGELFF.

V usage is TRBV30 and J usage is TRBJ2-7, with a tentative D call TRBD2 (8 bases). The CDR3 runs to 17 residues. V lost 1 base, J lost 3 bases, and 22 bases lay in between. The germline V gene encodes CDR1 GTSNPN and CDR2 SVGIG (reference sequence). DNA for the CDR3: TGTGCCTGGAGTGGGAGACAGGGACCCGCGGGGGGCTACGAGCAGTACTTC. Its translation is CAWSGRQGPAGGYEQYF.

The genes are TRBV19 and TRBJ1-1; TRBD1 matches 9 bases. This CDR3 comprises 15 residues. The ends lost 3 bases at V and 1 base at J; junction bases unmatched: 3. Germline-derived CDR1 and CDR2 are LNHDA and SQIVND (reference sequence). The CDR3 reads CASSILGQGNTEAFF. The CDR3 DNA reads TGTGCCAGTAGTATCTTGGGACAGGGGAACACTGAAGCTTTCTTT.

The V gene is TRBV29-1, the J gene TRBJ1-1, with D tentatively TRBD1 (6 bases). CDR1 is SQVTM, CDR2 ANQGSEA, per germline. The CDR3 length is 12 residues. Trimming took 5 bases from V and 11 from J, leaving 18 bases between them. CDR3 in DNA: TGCAGCGTTATCCCGGGAGGGGACAAGGCTTTCTTT. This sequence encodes CSVIPGGDKAFF. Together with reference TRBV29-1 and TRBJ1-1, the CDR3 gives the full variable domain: SAVISQKPSRDICQRGTSLTIQCQVDSQVTMMFWYRQQPGQSLTLIATANQGSEATYESGFVIDKFPISRPNLTFSTLTVSNMSPEDSSIYLCSVIPGGDKAFFGQGTRLTVV.

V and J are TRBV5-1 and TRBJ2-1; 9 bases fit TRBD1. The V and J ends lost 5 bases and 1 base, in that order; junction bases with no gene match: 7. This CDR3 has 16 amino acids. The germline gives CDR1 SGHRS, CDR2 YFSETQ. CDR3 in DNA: TGCGCCAGCAGGGCCACAGGGGGCCCTTCCTACAATGAGCAGTTCTTC. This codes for CASRATGGPSYNEQFF.

CDR3 region: CASSLDGTGANTEAFF. CDR3 nucleotides: TGCGCCAGCAGCTTGGATGGCACAGGGGCGAACACTGAAGCTTTCTTT. The V and J genes are TRBV5-1 and TRBJ1-1; 7 bases line up with TRBD1. This CDR3 spans 16 amino acids. V lost 0 bases, J lost 1 base, and 6 bases stayed unmatched. Germline V gene lookup returns CDR1 SGHRS and CDR2 YFSETQ.

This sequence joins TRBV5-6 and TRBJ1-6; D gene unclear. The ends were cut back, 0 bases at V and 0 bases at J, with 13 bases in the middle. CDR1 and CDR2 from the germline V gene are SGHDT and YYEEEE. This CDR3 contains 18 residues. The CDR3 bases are TGTGCCAGCAGCTTGGGAGTTTTCTCCTTCTCCTATAATTCACCCCTCCACTTT. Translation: CASSLGVFSFSYNSPLHF. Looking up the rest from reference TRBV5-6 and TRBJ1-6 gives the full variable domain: DAGVTQSPTHLIKTRGQQVTLRCSPKSGHDTVSWYQQALGQGPQFIFQYYEEEERQRGNFPDRFSGHQFPNYSSELNVNALLLGDSALYLCASSLGVFSFSYNSPLHFGNGTRLTVT.

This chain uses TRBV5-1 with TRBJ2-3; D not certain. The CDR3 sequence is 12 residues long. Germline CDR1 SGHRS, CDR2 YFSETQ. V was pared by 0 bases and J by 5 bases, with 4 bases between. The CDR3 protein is CASSLARDTQYF. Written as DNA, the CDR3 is TGCGCCAGCAGCTTGGCCAGAGATACGCAGTATTTT.

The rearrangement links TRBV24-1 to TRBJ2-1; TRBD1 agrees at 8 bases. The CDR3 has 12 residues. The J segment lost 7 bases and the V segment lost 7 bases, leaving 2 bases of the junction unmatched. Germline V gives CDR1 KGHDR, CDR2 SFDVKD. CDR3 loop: CATRDRENEQFF. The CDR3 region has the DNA TGTGCCACCAGGGACAGGGAAAATGAGCAGTTCTTC.

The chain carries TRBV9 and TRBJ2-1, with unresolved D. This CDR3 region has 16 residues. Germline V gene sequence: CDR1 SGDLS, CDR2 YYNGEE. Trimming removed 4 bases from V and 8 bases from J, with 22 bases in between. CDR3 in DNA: TGTGCCAGCAGCCTAGAGAGGTACCCAGATCGCGATGAGCAGTTCTTC. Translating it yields CASSLERYPDRDEQFF.

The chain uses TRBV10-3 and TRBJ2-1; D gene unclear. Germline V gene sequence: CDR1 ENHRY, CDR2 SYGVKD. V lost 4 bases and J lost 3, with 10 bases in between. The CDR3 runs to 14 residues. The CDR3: CAISGPADYNEQFF. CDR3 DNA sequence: TGTGCCATCAGTGGCCCGGCGGACTACAATGAGCAGTTCTTC.

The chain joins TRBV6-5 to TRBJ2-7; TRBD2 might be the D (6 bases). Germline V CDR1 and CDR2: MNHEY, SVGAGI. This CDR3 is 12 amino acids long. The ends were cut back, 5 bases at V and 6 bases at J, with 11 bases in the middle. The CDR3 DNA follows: TGTGCCAGCAGTAAGGAGGGTAGCGAGCAGTACTTC. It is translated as CASSKEGSEQYF.

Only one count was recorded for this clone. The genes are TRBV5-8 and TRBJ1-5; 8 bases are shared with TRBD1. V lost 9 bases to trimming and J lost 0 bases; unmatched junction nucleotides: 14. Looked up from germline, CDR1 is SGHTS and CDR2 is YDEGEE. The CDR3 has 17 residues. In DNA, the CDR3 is TGTGCCACCCCCCCGGACAGGGTTATCTATAGCAATCAGCCCCAGCATTTT. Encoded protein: CATPPDRVIYSNQPQHF.

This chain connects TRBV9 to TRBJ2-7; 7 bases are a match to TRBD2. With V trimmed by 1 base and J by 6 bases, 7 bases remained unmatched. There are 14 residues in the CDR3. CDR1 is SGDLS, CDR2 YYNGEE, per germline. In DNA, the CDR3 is TGTGCCAGCAGCGTACGCCTCTCGGGAGGCGAGCAGTACTTC. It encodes CASSVRLSGGEQYF.

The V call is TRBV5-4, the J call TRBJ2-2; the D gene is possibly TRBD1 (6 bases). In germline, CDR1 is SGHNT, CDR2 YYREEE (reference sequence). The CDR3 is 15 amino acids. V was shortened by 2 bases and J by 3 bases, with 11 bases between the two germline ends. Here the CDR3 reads CASSFDRSHTGELFF. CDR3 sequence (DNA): TGTGCCAGCAGCTTCGACAGGTCTCACACCGGGGAGCTGTTTTTT. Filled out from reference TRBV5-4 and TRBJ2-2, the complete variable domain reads ETGVTQSPTHLIKTRGQQVTLRCSSQSGHNTVSWYQQALGQGPQFIFQYYREEENGRGNFPPRFSGLQFPNYSSELNVNALELDDSALYLCASSFDRSHTGELFFGEGSRLTVL.

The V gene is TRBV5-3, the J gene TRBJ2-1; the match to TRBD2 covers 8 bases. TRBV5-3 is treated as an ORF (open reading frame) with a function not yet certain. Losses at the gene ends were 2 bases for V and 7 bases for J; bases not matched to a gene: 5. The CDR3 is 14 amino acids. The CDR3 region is CARSLWTSRNEQFF. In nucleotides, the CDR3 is TGTGCCAGAAGCTTATGGACTAGCAGAAATGAGCAGTTCTTC.

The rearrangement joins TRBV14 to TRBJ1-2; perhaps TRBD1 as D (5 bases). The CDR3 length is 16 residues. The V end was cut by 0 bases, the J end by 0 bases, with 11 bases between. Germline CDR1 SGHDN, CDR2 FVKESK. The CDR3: CASSQDWGSANYGYTF. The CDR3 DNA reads TGTGCCAGCAGCCAAGATTGGGGCAGCGCTAACTATGGCTACACCTTC.

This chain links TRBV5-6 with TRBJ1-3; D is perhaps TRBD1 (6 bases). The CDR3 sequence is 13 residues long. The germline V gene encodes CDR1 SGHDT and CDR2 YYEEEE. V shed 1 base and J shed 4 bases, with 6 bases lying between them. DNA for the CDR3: TGTGCCAGCAGCTTGACAGGGGGAAACACCATATATTTT. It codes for CASSLTGGNTIYF.

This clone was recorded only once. The CDR3 region is CASSPGLAPETQYF. The CDR3 nucleotides read TGTGCCAGCAGCCCGGGACTAGCCCCAGAGACCCAGTACTTC. The chain recombines TRBV7-3 with TRBJ2-5, with 9 bases aligning to TRBD2. Germline CDR1 is SGHTA and CDR2 is FQGTGA. The V gene end was trimmed by 5 bases and the J gene end by 4 bases; junction bases not matched to a gene: 5. The CDR3 has 14 residues.

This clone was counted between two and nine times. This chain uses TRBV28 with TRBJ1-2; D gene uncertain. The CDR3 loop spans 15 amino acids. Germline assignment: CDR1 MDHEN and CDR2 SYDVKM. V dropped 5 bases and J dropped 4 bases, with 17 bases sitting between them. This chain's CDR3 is CASSGPRPLFYGYTF. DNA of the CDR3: TGTGCCAGCAGTGGTCCCAGGCCGCTTTTCTATGGCTACACCTTC.

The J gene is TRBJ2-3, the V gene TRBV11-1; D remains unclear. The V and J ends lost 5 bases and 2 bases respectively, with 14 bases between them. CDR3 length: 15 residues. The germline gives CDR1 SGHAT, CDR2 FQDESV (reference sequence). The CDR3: CASSRLASTTDTQYF. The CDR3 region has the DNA TGTGCCAGCAGCCGACTGGCCTCTACCACAGATACGCAGTATTTT.

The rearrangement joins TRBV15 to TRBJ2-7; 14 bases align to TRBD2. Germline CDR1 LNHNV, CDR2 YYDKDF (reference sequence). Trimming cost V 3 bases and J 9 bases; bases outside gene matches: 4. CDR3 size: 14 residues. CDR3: CATSRGLAGEGQYF. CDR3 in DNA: TGTGCCACCAGCAGGGGACTAGCGGGAGAAGGGCAGTACTTC.